The TCR beta chain under discussion was sequenced for a study of PD-L1 blockade in urothelial cancer. Study-wide results and limits: Prediction of better survival came from below-median pretreatment blood TCR clonality.

The CDR3 runs 12 residues. CDR1 is PRHDT, CDR2 FYEKMQ, per germline (reference sequence). Trimming left V 0 bases short and J 5 bases short, with 4 bases between. Remarks on this clone: Its antigen is not known.

As to time point: peripheral blood 6 weeks after treatment start. Each patient's cancer was a locally advanced or metastatic urothelial carcinoma. Sequencing used immunoSEQ multiplex PCR; TCRdb keeps in-frame clones, though not all of them. The sample contains around 100,000 clones, around 93% of which appear only once. V and J are TRBV13 and TRBJ2-5; no clear D. The input for sequencing was PBMCs, taken around atezolizumab (anti-PD-L1) treatment. This TCR was recovered from a man aged 55 to 70 with urothelial cancer. The CDR3 sequence: CASSLGRETQYF. The CDR3 coding sequence is TGTGCCAGCAGCTTAGGCAGGGAGACCCAGTACTTC.